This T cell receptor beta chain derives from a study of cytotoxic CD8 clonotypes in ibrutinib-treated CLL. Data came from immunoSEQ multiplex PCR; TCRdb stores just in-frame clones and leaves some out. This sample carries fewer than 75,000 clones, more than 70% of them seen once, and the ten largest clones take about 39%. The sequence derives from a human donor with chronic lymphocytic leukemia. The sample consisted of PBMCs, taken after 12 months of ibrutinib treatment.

CDR3 DNA sequence: TGTGCCTGGAGTGTACTGGCAGGGACCGTTGGCACCATATATTTT. Translation gives CAWSVLAGTVGTIYF. The rearrangement links TRBV30 to TRBJ1-3; perhaps TRBD1 as D (5 bases). The germline V and J ends were trimmed by 0 bases and 9 bases, with 18 bases remaining between them. This CDR3 comprises 15 residues. CDR1 and CDR2 from the germline V gene are GTSNPN and SVGIG (reference sequence).